This T cell receptor beta chain stems from a study of T-cell memory formation after mild COVID-19. This clonotype was found a few times. V gave up 2 bases and J gave up 4 bases; unmatched junction bases: 5. CDR3 length: 14 amino acids. Germline loops: CDR1 SGHRS, CDR2 YFSETQ. TCRdb processed the 5' RACE reads anew with MiXCR; each CDR3 protein has one entry. The sample carries about 190,000 distinct CDR3 sequences, around 26% recorded once. What was sequenced was PBMCs or a T cell subset sorted from them (not recorded which). This rearrangement joins TRBV5-1 to TRBJ1-1, with 7 positions matching TRBD1. The TCR sequence derives from an adult woman who had mild COVID-19 (a few samples of this study predate the infection). Cell type and time point are not known. The CDR3 bases are TGCGCCAGCAGCTTACAGGGGCGGAGCACTGAAGCTTTCTTT. It yields the protein CASSLQGRSTEAFF.